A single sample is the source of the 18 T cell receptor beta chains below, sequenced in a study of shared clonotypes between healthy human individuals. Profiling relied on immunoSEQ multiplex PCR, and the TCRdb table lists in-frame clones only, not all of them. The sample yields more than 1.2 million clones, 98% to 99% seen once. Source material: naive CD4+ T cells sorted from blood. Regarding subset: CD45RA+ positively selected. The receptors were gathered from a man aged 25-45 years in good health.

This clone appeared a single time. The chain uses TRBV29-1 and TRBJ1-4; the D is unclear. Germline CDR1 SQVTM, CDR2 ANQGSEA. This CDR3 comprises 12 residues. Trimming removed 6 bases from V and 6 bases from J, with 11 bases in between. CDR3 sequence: CSVLRTDEKLFF. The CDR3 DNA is TGCAGCGTGCTAAGGACGGATGAAAAACTGTTTTTT.

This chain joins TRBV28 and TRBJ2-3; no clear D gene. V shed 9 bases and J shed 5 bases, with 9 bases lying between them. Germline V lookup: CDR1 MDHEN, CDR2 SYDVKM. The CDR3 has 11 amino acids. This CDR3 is CASSSLDTQYF. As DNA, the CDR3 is TGTGCCAGTAGTAGTTTAGATACGCAGTATTTT.

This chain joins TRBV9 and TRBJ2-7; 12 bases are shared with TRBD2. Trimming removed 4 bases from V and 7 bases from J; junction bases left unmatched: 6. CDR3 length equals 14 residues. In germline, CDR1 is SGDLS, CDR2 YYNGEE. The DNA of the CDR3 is TGTGCCAGCAGCCGGACTAGCGGGATCGGGGAGCAGTACTTC. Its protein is CASSRTSGIGEQYF.

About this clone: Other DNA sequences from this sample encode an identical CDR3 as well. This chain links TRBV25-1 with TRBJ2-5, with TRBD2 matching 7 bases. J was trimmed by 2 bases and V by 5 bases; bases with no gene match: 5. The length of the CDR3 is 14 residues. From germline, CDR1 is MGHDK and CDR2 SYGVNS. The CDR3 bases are TGTGCCAGCAGTCCTAGCGGAGTTCAAGAGACCCAGTACTTC. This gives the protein CASSPSGVQETQYF.

The chain's CDR3 is CASSVYRDREGEQYF. The CDR3 DNA reads TGCGCCAGCAGCGTCTACCGGGACAGGGAGGGCGAGCAGTACTTC. V and J are TRBV5-1 and TRBJ2-7; TRBD1 matches at 9 bases. CDR1 and CDR2 (germline): SGHRS, YFSETQ. V was clipped by 4 bases and J by 6 bases; unmatched bases: 11. The CDR3 totals 15 residues. Together with reference TRBV5-1 and TRBJ2-7, the CDR3 gives the full variable domain: KAGVTQTPRYLIKTRGQQVTLSCSPISGHRSVSWYQQTPGQGLQFLFEYFSETQRNKGNFPGRFSGRQFSNSRSEMNVSTLELGDSALYLCASSVYRDREGEQYFGPGTRLTVT.

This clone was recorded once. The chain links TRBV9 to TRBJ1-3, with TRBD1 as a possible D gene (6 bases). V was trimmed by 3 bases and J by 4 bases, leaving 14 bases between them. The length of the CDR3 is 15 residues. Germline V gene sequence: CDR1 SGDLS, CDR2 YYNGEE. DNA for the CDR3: TGTGCCAGCAGCGGAACCAGGGGCATAGGAAACACCATATATTTT. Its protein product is CASSGTRGIGNTIYF.

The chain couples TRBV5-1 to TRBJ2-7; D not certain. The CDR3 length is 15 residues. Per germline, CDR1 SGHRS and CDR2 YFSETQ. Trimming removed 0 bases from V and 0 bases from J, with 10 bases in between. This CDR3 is CASSLGSVYSYEQYF. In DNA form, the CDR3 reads TGCGCCAGCAGCTTGGGCAGCGTCTACTCCTACGAGCAGTACTTC.

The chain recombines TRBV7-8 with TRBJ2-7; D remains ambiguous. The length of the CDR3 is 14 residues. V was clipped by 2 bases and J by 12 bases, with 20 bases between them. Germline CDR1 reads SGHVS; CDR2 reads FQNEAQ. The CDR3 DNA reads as TGTGCCAGCAGCTTAAGGTGGGAACGGAACCCCCGGTACTTC. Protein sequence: CASSLRWERNPRYF.

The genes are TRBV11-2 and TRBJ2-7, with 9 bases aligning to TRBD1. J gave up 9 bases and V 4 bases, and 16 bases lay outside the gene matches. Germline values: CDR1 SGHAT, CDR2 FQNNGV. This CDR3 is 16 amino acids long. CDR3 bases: TGTGCCAGCAGCTCGCTTCCGGGACAGGGCCTCCTCGGGCAGTACTTC. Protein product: CASSSLPGQGLLGQYF.

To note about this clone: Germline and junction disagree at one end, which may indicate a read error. The CDR3 spells CAGSSTTGVGYTF. As DNA, the CDR3 is TGTGCCGGCAGTTCAACGACAGGGGTCGGCTACACCTTC. This chain connects TRBV6-5 to TRBJ1-2; TRBD1 aligns across 8 bases. Germline assignment: CDR1 MNHEY and CDR2 SVGAGI. The CDR3 length is 13 residues.

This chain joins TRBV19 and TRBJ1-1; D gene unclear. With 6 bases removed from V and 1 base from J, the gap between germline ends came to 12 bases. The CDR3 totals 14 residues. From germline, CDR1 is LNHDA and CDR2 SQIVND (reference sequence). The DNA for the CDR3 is TGTGCCAGTAGAGGGTCGCTCCCGAACACTGAAGCTTTCTTT. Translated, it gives CASRGSLPNTEAFF.

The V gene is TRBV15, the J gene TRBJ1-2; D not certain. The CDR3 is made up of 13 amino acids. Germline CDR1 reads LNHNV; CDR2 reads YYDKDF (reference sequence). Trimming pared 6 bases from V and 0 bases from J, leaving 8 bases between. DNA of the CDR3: TGTGCCACCAGACGATTTACTAACTATGGCTACACCTTC. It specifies CATRRFTNYGYTF. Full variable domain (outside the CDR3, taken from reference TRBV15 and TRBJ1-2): DAMVIQNPRYQVTQFGKPVTLSCSQTLNHNVMYWYQQKSSQAPKLLFHYYDKDFNNEADTPDNFQSRRPNTSFCFLDIRSPGLGDTAMYLCATRRFTNYGYTFGSGTRLTVV.

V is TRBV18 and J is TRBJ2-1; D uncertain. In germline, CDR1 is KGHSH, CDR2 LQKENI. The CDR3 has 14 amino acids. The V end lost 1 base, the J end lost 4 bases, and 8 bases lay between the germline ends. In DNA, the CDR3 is TGTGCCAGCTCACCACGGCCCGGATACAATGAGCAGTTCTTC. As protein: CASSPRPGYNEQFF.

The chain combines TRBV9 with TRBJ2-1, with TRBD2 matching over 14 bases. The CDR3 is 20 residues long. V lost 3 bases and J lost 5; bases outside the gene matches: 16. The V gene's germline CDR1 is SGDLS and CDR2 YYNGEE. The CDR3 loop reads CASSGETRLAGGFGNNEQFF. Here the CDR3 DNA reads TGTGCCAGCAGCGGAGAAACACGACTAGCGGGAGGGTTTGGAAACAATGAGCAGTTCTTC.

CDR3 nucleotides: TGCGCCAGCAGCCAGACACAGCCAACCGGGGAGCTGTTTTTT. This gives the protein CASSQTQPTGELFF. This chain uses TRBV4-1 with TRBJ2-2, with unresolved D. Per germline, CDR1 MGHRA and CDR2 YSYEKL. V lost 3 bases, J lost 5 bases, and 10 bases lay in between. There are 14 residues in the CDR3.

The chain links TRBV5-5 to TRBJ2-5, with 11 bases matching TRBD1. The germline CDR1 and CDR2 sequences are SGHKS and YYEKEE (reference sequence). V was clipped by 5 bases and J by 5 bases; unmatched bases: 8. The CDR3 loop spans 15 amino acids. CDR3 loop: CASRSGTGGWETQYF. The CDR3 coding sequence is TGTGCCAGCAGATCCGGGACAGGGGGTTGGGAGACCCAGTACTTC.

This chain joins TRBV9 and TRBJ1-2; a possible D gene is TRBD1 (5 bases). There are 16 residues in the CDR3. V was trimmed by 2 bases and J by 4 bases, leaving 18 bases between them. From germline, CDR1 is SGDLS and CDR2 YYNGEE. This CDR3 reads CASSVDIGQRSYGYTF. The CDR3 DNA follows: TGTGCCAGCAGCGTCGATATTGGACAACGTTCCTATGGCTACACCTTC.

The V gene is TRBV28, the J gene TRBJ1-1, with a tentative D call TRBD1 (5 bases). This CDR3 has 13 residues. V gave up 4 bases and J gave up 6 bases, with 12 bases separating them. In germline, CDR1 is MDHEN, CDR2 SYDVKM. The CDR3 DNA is TGTGCCAGCAGTTCGACAGCCCCGTCTGAAGCTTTCTTT. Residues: CASSSTAPSEAFF. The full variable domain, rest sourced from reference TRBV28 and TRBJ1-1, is DVKVTQSSRYLVKRTGEKVFLECVQDMDHENMFWYRQDPGLGLRLIYFSYDVKMKEKGDIPEGYSVSREKKERFSLILESASTNQTSMYLCASSSTAPSEAFFGQGTRLTVV.